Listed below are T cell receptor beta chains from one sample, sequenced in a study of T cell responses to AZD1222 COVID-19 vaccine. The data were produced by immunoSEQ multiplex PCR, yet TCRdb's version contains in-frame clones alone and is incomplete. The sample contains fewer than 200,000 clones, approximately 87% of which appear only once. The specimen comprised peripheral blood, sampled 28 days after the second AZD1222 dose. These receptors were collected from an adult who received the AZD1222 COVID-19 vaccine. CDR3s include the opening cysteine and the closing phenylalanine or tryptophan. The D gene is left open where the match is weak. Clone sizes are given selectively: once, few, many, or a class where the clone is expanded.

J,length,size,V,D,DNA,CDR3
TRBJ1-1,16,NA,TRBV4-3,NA,TGCGCCAGCAGCCAAGACGAGGGGATAACGAACACTGAAGCTTTCTTT,CASSQDEGITNTEAFF
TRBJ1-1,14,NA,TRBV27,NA,TGTGCCAGCAGTATTCCCGGGGGGAACACTGAAGCTTTCTTT,CASSIPGGNTEAFF
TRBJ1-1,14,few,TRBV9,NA,TGTGCCAGCGGGCCACCAGCCGACCCCTCTGAAGCTTTCTTT,CASGPPADPSEAFF
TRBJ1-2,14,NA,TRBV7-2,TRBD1,TGTGCCAGCAGCTTAGCGGACAGGGGTCATGGCTACACCTTC,CASSLADRGHGYTF
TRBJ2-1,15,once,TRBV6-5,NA,TGTGCCAGCAGTCCAAGCGGTGGGGGGAACAATGAGCAGTTCTTC,CASSPSGGGNNEQFF
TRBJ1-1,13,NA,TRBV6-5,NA,TGTGCCAGCAGACAGGTCAGAAACACTGAAGCTTTCTTT,CASRQVRNTEAFF
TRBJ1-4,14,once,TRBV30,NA,TGTGCCTGGAGGGGGGGACCGGCTTTCGGAAAACTGTTTTTT,CAWRGGPAFGKLFF
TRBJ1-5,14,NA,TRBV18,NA,TGTGCCAGCTCACCATGGGGGGCGTATCAGCCCCAGCATTTT,CASSPWGAYQPQHF
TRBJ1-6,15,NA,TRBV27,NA,TGTGCCAGCAGTTTCCCCGGGACCCCGCCTCTAATCCTCCACTTT,CASSFPGTPPLILHF
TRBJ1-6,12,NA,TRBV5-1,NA,TGCGCCAGCAGCGACTCTAATTCACCCCTCCACTTT,CASSDSNSPLHF
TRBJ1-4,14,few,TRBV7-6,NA,TGTGCCAGCAGCTTAGCAGGACCAAATGAAAAACTGTTTTTT,CASSLAGPNEKLFF
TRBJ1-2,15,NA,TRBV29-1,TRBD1,TGCAGCGTTGAAGAATCAGTACAGGGGGACTATGGCTACACCTTC,CSVEESVQGDYGYTF
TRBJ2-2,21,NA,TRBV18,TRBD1,TGTGCCAGCTCACCAGGGACAGGGGGCCCACCTCGTAAATGGAACACCGGGGAGCTGTTTTTT,CASSPGTGGPPRKWNTGELFF
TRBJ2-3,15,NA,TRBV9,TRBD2,TGTGCCAGCAGCGTAAGCGGGACCATCACAGATACGCAGTATTTT,CASSVSGTITDTQYF
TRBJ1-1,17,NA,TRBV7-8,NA,TGTGCCAGCAGCTCTAATATTTACAGGGCTTTAAGGCCTGAAGCTTTCTTT,CASSSNIYRALRPEAFF
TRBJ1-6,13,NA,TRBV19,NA,TGTGCCAGTGGTGGGAGACAGAATTCACCCCTCCACTTT,CASGGRQNSPLHF
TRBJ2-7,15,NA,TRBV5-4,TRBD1,TGTGCCAGCACCTTCCGGGACAGGGGCTCCTACGAGCAGTACTTC,CASTFRDRGSYEQYF
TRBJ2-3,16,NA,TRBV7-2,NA,TGTGCCAGCAGCTTAGACGGACAGCTAACATTTGATACGCAGTATTTT,CASSLDGQLTFDTQYF
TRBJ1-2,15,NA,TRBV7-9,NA,TGTGCCAGCAGCTTAGGCCCCGACCACATCTATGGCTACACCTTC,CASSLGPDHIYGYTF
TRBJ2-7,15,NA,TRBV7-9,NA,TGTGCCAGCAGCTACGGTCAACAGGTCCCCTCCGAGCAGTACTTC,CASSYGQQVPSEQYF
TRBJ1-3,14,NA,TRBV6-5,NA,TGTGCCAGCCGCGGTGGAATCTCTGGAAACACCATATATTTT,CASRGGISGNTIYF
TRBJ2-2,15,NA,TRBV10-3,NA,TGTGCCATCAGCACCGGGACGGCCAACACCGGGGAGCTGTTTTTT,CAISTGTANTGELFF
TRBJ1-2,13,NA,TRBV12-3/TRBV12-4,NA,TGTGCCAGCAGTTTGTCGCGAGGCTATGGCTACACCTTC,CASSLSRGYGYTF
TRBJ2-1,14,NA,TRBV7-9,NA,TGTGCCAGCAGCTTAGCGAGGAGGGGCAATGAGCAGTTCTTC,CASSLARRGNEQFF
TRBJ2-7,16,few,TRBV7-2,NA,TGTGCCAGCAGCGCGAGGGGACCCCCGGTAATCTCCGAGCAGTACTTC,CASSARGPPVISEQYF
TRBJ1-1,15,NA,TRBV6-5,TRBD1,TGTGCCAGCAGTTCCCCTGGGACAGCTGGCGCTGAAGCTTTCTTT,CASSSPGTAGAEAFF
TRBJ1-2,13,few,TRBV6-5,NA,TGTGCCAGCACCAGATTGGGGGACTATGGCTACACCTTC,CASTRLGDYGYTF
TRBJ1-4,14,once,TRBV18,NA,TGTGCCAGCTCACGACAGGCAACTAATGAAAAACTGTTTTTT,CASSRQATNEKLFF
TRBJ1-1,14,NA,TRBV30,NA,TGTGCCTGGAGCAGTAACACCTTGAACACTGAAGCTTTCTTT,CAWSSNTLNTEAFF
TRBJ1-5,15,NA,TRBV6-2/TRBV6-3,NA,TGTGCCAGCAGTTACGCCGGGACTAGCAATCAGCCCCAGCATTTT,CASSYAGTSNQPQHF
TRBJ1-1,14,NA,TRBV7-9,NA,TGTGCCAGCAGCTTAAGTAGGTTCGGGGTTGGAGCTTTCTTT,CASSLSRFGVGAFF
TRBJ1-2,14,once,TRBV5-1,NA,TGCGCCAGCAGCTTGGAATCAGTAAACTATGGCTACACCTTC,CASSLESVNYGYTF
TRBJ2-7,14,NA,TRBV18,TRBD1,TGTGCCAGCTCACCAGGGACAGGGGACCACGAGCAGTACTTC,CASSPGTGDHEQYF
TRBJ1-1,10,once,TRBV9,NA,TGTGCCAGCAGCCCAACTGAAGCTTTCTTT,CASSPTEAFF
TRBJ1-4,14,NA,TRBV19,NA,TGTGCCAGTAGTCGGGCTGCAACTAATGAAAAACTGTTTTTT,CASSRAATNEKLFF
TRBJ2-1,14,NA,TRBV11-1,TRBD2,TGTGCCAGCAGCGGGGGACTAGCATACAATGAGCAGTTCTTC,CASSGGLAYNEQFF
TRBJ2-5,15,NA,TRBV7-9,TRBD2,TGTGCCAGCAGCCTGAGACTAGCGGGGGAAGAGACCCAGTACTTC,CASSLRLAGEETQYF
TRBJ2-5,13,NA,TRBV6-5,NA,TGTGCCAGCAGTTATGGGGGTCAAGAGACCCAGTACTTC,CASSYGGQETQYF
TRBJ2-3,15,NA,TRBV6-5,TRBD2,TGTGCCAGCAGAGGACTAGCGGGGGGGACAGATACGCAGTATTTT,CASRGLAGGTDTQYF
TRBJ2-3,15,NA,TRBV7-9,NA,TGTGCCAGCAGCTTGTTCACGGCGGGGTCAGATACGCAGTATTTT,CASSLFTAGSDTQYF
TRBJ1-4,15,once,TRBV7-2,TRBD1,TGTGCCAGCAGAAGGGGGGACAGCACTAATGAAAAACTGTTTTTT,CASRRGDSTNEKLFF